This TCR beta chain was sequenced during a study of OX40 agonist ivuxolimab in advanced cancers. Study at large: Earlier treatment with anti-PD-1, anti-PD-L1 or anti-CTLA-4 was permitted, and over 35% had received some.

Comment on this clone: Its specificity is not known.

Trimming removed 3 bases from V and 4 bases from J; junction bases left unmatched: 10. In germline, CDR1 is KGHSH, CDR2 LQKENI. This CDR3 region has 17 residues. This table comes from immunoSEQ multiplex PCR, and its TCRdb copy is limited to in-frame clones, with some not included. The sample holds some 59,000 clones, around 90% seen once. Overall study results and limits: Clonal expansion among partial responders at 0.1-3.0 mg/kg ranked near the lowest.

The starting material was CD4+ or CD8+ T cells sorted from blood, obtained in a trial of the OX40 agonist ivuxolimab. The sequence derives from an adult with an advanced solid tumor such as melanoma, head and neck, liver or kidney cancer. The genes are TRBV18 and TRBJ2-1, with TRBD1 matching 9 bases. CDR3: CASSPLTGTGSYNEQFF. In DNA, the CDR3 is TGTGCCAGCTCACCCTTAACCGGGACAGGGAGTTACAATGAGCAGTTCTTC.